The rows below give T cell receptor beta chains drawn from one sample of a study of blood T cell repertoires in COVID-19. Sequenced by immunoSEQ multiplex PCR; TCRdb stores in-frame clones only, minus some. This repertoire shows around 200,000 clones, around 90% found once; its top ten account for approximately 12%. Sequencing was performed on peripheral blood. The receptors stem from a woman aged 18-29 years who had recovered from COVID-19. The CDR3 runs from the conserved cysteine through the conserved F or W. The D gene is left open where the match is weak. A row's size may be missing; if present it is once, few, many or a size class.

cdr3_aa: CASSTGTGVQETQYF
cdr3_nt: TGTGCCAGTAGTACCGGGACAGGGGTCCAAGAGACCCAGTACTTC
clone_size: -
d_call: TRBD1
j_call: TRBJ2-5
v_call: TRBV19

cdr3_aa: CASSDRDRGTYEQYF
cdr3_nt: TGTGCCAGCAGTGATAGGGACAGGGGTACCTACGAGCAGTACTTC
clone_size: -
d_call: TRBD1
j_call: TRBJ2-7
v_call: TRBV25-1

cdr3_aa: CAGIAQPPGLALGVEQFF
cdr3_nt: TGTGCCGGCATCGCCCAACCACCGGGACTAGCGCTTGGAGTTGAGCAGTTCTTC
clone_size: -
d_call: TRBD2
j_call: TRBJ2-1
v_call: TRBV6-4

cdr3_aa: CASSAGLADSYNEQFF
cdr3_nt: TGTGCCAGCAGCGCTGGACTAGCGGACTCCTACAATGAGCAGTTCTTC
clone_size: once
d_call: -
j_call: TRBJ2-1
v_call: TRBV21-1

cdr3_aa: CASSSLLGDTQYF
cdr3_nt: TGTGCCAGCAGCTCCCTCCTAGGAGATACGCAGTATTTT
clone_size: -
d_call: -
j_call: TRBJ2-3
v_call: TRBV7-3

cdr3_aa: CASTLQPRATEAFF
cdr3_nt: TGTGCCAGCACTTTACAGCCGCGAGCCACTGAAGCTTTCTTT
clone_size: few
d_call: -
j_call: TRBJ1-1
v_call: TRBV6-5

cdr3_aa: CASTRGTSYEQYF
cdr3_nt: TGTGCCAGCACCCGGGGGACTAGCTACGAGCAGTACTTC
clone_size: few
d_call: TRBD2
j_call: TRBJ2-7
v_call: TRBV12-3/TRBV12-4

cdr3_aa: CASSTAGDETQYF
cdr3_nt: TGTGCCAGCAGCACAGCGGGAGACGAGACCCAGTACTTC
clone_size: -
d_call: TRBD2
j_call: TRBJ2-5
v_call: TRBV27

cdr3_aa: CASSPTGGMNEKLFF
cdr3_nt: TGTGCCAGCTCTCCGACAGGGGGGATGAATGAAAAACTGTTTTTT
clone_size: -
d_call: TRBD1
j_call: TRBJ1-4
v_call: TRBV18

cdr3_aa: CASIQNRLMNTEAFF
cdr3_nt: TGTGCCAGCATCCAAAACAGATTAATGAACACTGAAGCTTTCTTT
clone_size: -
d_call: -
j_call: TRBJ1-1
v_call: TRBV5-6

cdr3_aa: CASSAGTGIAGELFF
cdr3_nt: TGTGCCAGCAGTGCAGGGACAGGGATCGCCGGGGAGCTGTTTTTT
clone_size: -
d_call: TRBD1
j_call: TRBJ2-2
v_call: TRBV25-1

cdr3_aa: CASSLSGRVDNEQFF
cdr3_nt: TGCGCCAGCAGCTTAAGCGGGAGGGTTGACAATGAGCAGTTCTTC
clone_size: -
d_call: TRBD2
j_call: TRBJ2-1
v_call: TRBV5-1

cdr3_aa: CASSPGTARDGYTF
cdr3_nt: TGTGCCAGCAGTCCCGGGACAGCCCGGGATGGCTACACCTTC
clone_size: -
d_call: TRBD1
j_call: TRBJ1-2
v_call: TRBV6-5

cdr3_aa: CASSIGVVGGVNTEAFF
cdr3_nt: TGTGCCAGTAGTATCGGGGTCGTAGGAGGGGTGAACACTGAAGCTTTCTTT
clone_size: -
d_call: -
j_call: TRBJ1-1
v_call: TRBV19

cdr3_aa: CASSEQGKVGYTF
cdr3_nt: TGTGCCAGCAGCGAACAGGGCAAGGTGGGCTACACCTTC
clone_size: -
d_call: -
j_call: TRBJ1-2
v_call: TRBV6-4

cdr3_aa: CASSPKRLPYEQYF
cdr3_nt: TGTGCCAGCAGTCCCAAGAGGTTACCGTACGAGCAGTACTTC
clone_size: few
d_call: -
j_call: TRBJ2-7
v_call: TRBV6-2/TRBV6-3

cdr3_aa: CASSQAEGQGVYEQYF
cdr3_nt: TGCGCCAGCAGCCAAGCCGAAGGACAGGGAGTTTACGAGCAGTACTTC
clone_size: once
d_call: TRBD1
j_call: TRBJ2-7
v_call: TRBV4-3

cdr3_aa: CASSGQATSGLNTGELFF
cdr3_nt: TGTGCCAGCAGTGGTCAGGCGACTAGCGGGCTGAACACCGGGGAGCTGTTTTTT
clone_size: -
d_call: TRBD2
j_call: TRBJ2-2
v_call: TRBV2

cdr3_aa: CASSFLGDEKLFF
cdr3_nt: TGTGCCAGCAGTTTTTTAGGGGATGAAAAACTGTTTTTT
clone_size: -
d_call: -
j_call: TRBJ1-4
v_call: TRBV12-3/TRBV12-4

cdr3_aa: CASSLGQGIGYNYGYTF
cdr3_nt: TGCGCCAGCAGCTTGGGACAGGGAATAGGCTATAACTATGGCTACACCTTC
clone_size: -
d_call: TRBD1
j_call: TRBJ1-2
v_call: TRBV5-1

cdr3_aa: CASSFGDRAYF
cdr3_nt: TGTGCCAGCAGCTTCGGGGACAGGGCCTACTTC
clone_size: -
d_call: TRBD1
j_call: TRBJ2-5
v_call: TRBV7-9

cdr3_aa: CAISATGEGYTF
cdr3_nt: TGTGCCATCAGTGCGACAGGGGAAGGCTACACCTTC
clone_size: -
d_call: TRBD1
j_call: TRBJ1-2
v_call: TRBV10-3

cdr3_aa: CASRKTGVEQFF
cdr3_nt: TGTGCCAGCAGAAAGACAGGGGTTGAGCAGTTCTTC
clone_size: -
d_call: TRBD1
j_call: TRBJ2-1
v_call: TRBV7-2

cdr3_aa: CASSPFPRDREAYEQYF
cdr3_nt: TGCGCCAGCAGCCCCTTCCCCCGGGACAGGGAGGCCTACGAGCAGTACTTC
clone_size: -
d_call: TRBD1
j_call: TRBJ2-7
v_call: TRBV4-1

cdr3_aa: CASTIRDITYNEQFF
cdr3_nt: TGTGCCAGCACTATACGGGACATTACATACAATGAGCAGTTCTTC
clone_size: -
d_call: -
j_call: TRBJ2-1
v_call: TRBV6-5

cdr3_aa: CASSGLTAYNEQFF
cdr3_nt: TGTGCCAGCAGTGGATTGACAGCCTACAATGAGCAGTTCTTC
clone_size: -
d_call: -
j_call: TRBJ2-1
v_call: TRBV27

cdr3_aa: CASSLVSEREGPEQYF
cdr3_nt: TGTGCCAGCAGCTTAGTCTCGGAGCGGGAGGGCCCCGAGCAGTACTTC
clone_size: -
d_call: TRBD2
j_call: TRBJ2-7
v_call: TRBV11-2

cdr3_aa: CASSQLAGGSYEQYF
cdr3_nt: TGTGCCAGCAGCCAGCTCGCGGGAGGTTCCTACGAGCAGTACTTC
clone_size: -
d_call: TRBD2
j_call: TRBJ2-7
v_call: TRBV7-3

cdr3_aa: CASSNPCRVYGYTF
cdr3_nt: TGTGCCAGCAGCAATCCCTGCAGGGTGTATGGCTACACCTTC
clone_size: -
d_call: -
j_call: TRBJ1-2
v_call: TRBV21-1

cdr3_aa: CASSQEGQVNEKLFF
cdr3_nt: TGTGCCAGCAGCCAAGAAGGACAGGTTAATGAAAAACTGTTTTTT
clone_size: -
d_call: TRBD1
j_call: TRBJ1-4
v_call: TRBV3-1/TRBV3-2

cdr3_aa: CASSIDLRAANTEAFF
cdr3_nt: TGTGCCAGTAGTATAGATCTACGAGCTGCTAACACTGAAGCTTTCTTT
clone_size: once
d_call: -
j_call: TRBJ1-1
v_call: TRBV19

cdr3_aa: CASSSRQGANEQFF
cdr3_nt: TGCGCCAGCAGCTCCAGACAGGGGGCGAATGAGCAGTTCTTC
clone_size: -
d_call: TRBD1
j_call: TRBJ2-1
v_call: TRBV5-1

cdr3_aa: CAIRDRAGYGYTF
cdr3_nt: TGTGCCATCAGGGACAGGGCAGGGTATGGCTACACCTTC
clone_size: -
d_call: TRBD1
j_call: TRBJ1-2
v_call: TRBV10-3

cdr3_aa: CASSLVGYGYTF
cdr3_nt: TGTGCCAGCAGTTTAGTCGGCTATGGCTACACCTTC
clone_size: -
d_call: -
j_call: TRBJ1-2
v_call: TRBV12-3/TRBV12-4

cdr3_aa: CASSPDRATEAFF
cdr3_nt: TGTGCCAGTAGTCCTGACAGGGCCACTGAAGCTTTCTTT
clone_size: -
d_call: TRBD1
j_call: TRBJ1-1
v_call: TRBV19

cdr3_aa: CASSSDFSGEGSGNEQFF
cdr3_nt: TGTGCCAGCAGCTCGGATTTTAGCGGGGAGGGATCAGGCAATGAGCAGTTCTTC
clone_size: -
d_call: TRBD2
j_call: TRBJ2-1
v_call: TRBV7-3

cdr3_aa: CASSFGLAGYNEQFF
cdr3_nt: TGTGCCAGCAGCTTCGGACTAGCGGGGTACAATGAGCAGTTCTTC
clone_size: -
d_call: TRBD2
j_call: TRBJ2-1
v_call: TRBV5-4

cdr3_aa: CASSAGTRAFNEQFF
cdr3_nt: TGTGCCAGCAGCGCCGGGACTAGAGCTTTCAATGAGCAGTTCTTC
clone_size: few
d_call: TRBD2
j_call: TRBJ2-1
v_call: TRBV27

cdr3_aa: CASSQLAEITDTQYF
cdr3_nt: TGTGCCAGCAGTCAACTAGCGGAGATTACAGATACGCAGTATTTT
clone_size: -
d_call: TRBD2
j_call: TRBJ2-3
v_call: TRBV6-2/TRBV6-3

cdr3_aa: CASSQDLAGGYNEQFF
cdr3_nt: TGCGCCAGCAGCCAAGATCTTGCGGGAGGGTACAATGAGCAGTTCTTC
clone_size: -
d_call: TRBD2
j_call: TRBJ2-1
v_call: TRBV4-3

cdr3_aa: CASSIPAGAGIRQYF
cdr3_nt: TGTGCCAGCAGCATACCCGCGGGAGCAGGAATTAGGCAGTACTTC
clone_size: -
d_call: TRBD2
j_call: TRBJ2-7
v_call: TRBV7-2

cdr3_aa: CAWKTGGIQYF
cdr3_nt: TGTGCCTGGAAAACAGGGGGCATTCAGTACTTC
clone_size: -
d_call: TRBD1
j_call: TRBJ2-4
v_call: TRBV30

cdr3_aa: CASSYGGSHSGNTIYF
cdr3_nt: TGTGCCAGCAGTTATGGAGGATCCCACTCTGGAAACACCATATATTTT
clone_size: -
d_call: -
j_call: TRBJ1-3
v_call: TRBV6-5

cdr3_aa: CASSGMGGPYNEQFF
cdr3_nt: TGTGCCAGTAGCGGAATGGGAGGGCCGTACAATGAGCAGTTCTTC
clone_size: -
d_call: TRBD2
j_call: TRBJ2-1
v_call: TRBV19

cdr3_aa: CASSFAGADTQYF
cdr3_nt: TGTGCCAGCAGTTTTGCGGGGGCAGATACGCAGTATTTT
clone_size: -
d_call: TRBD2
j_call: TRBJ2-3
v_call: TRBV12-3/TRBV12-4

cdr3_aa: CASNSLTGMDIQYF
cdr3_nt: TGTGCCAGCAATTCACTGACAGGGATGGACATTCAGTACTTC
clone_size: -
d_call: TRBD1
j_call: TRBJ2-4
v_call: TRBV28

cdr3_aa: CASSLKGAAKNIQYF
cdr3_nt: TGTGCCAGCAGTTTAAAGGGGGCGGCCAAAAACATTCAGTACTTC
clone_size: -
d_call: TRBD1
j_call: TRBJ2-4
v_call: TRBV27

cdr3_aa: CSGFSGEYTQYF
cdr3_nt: TGCAGCGGCTTCTCCGGAGAATATACGCAGTATTTT
clone_size: -
d_call: -
j_call: TRBJ2-3
v_call: TRBV29-1

cdr3_aa: CASSERTGTTYNEQFF
cdr3_nt: TGTGCCAGCAGTGAGAGAACGGGAACGACCTACAATGAGCAGTTCTTC
clone_size: -
d_call: -
j_call: TRBJ2-1
v_call: TRBV2

cdr3_aa: CASSQAPGLAGGAGELFF
cdr3_nt: TGCGCCAGCAGCCAAGCCCCTGGACTAGCGGGAGGGGCCGGGGAGCTGTTTTTT
clone_size: few
d_call: TRBD2
j_call: TRBJ2-2
v_call: TRBV4-3